The source of this T cell receptor (beta chain) is a study of regulatory T cells in long-lasting Graves disease (dated by TCRdb to 2020 to 2022). Background for the entire study: Newly diagnosed Graves' disease patients had taken antithyroid drugs for less than 3 months. Patients with persistent Graves' disease were compared with patients with newly diagnosed Graves' disease using TCR sequencing and RNA sequencing of peripheral blood. The study was registered as a clinical trial and conducted in China. A total of 33 samples underwent TCR sequencing: about 13 from persistent and around 20 from newly diagnosed Graves' disease patients. What the study reported, not specific to this receptor: Compared with newly diagnosed patients, persistent Graves' disease patients had lower TCR Shannon entropy and fewer highly expanded clones, which suggests clonal expansion. Peripheral blood alone was examined, since thyroid tissue, which constituted the primary lesion, could not be accessed. As a limitation, the authors acknowledged that the small sample size may reduce accuracy. TRBV28, TRBJ1-2 and TRBJ2-5 were preferentially used in persistent disease, while TRBV20-1 and TRBJ2-1 were favored in newly diagnosed disease. A larger number of public clonotypes was shared among persistent patients (over 2,500) than among newly diagnosed patients (approximately 1,000). Only the TCR beta chain was sequenced and analyzed.

This clonotype has at least ten counts. It has no known antigen specificity. Per-base quality was not reported, and no clone a single base away is much larger than it. The protocol used for the library was multiplex PCR. This sample was sequenced with an Illumina HiSeq 4000. iRepertoire HTBI primers and Arm-PCR amplification of CDR3 regions were used to construct TCR beta libraries. PCR products were gel purified before sequencing. The published analysis was carried out like this. Gene usage analysis of CDR3 amino acid clonotypes relied on the roughly 67 TRBV and 14 TRBJ segments identified across samples. COPE and FqMerger were used to merge filtered high-quality paired reads into contigs. BLAST was used to align contigs to IMGT TRBV, TRBD and TRBJ reference genes, with CDR3 defined following IMGT. Highly expanded clones were defined as clonotypes with a frequency above 0.1%. Shannon entropy was used to measure repertoire diversity, and the Gini coefficient was used to measure V-J evenness. A clonotype found in more than one individual was treated as public. The public reads were run again by TCRdb, first through fastp at Q25 and then through MiXCR, and only productive beta chains were kept. CDR3 protein duplicates are merged, each entry listing the most common genes and DNA. These V and J calls rely on TCRdb rather than the paper's analysis. Within this sample are approximately 540,000 distinct CDR3 sequences, with approximately 12% of them counted one time only. Around 10% of the sample is in the top ten clones.

The time point label of this sample denotes: newly diagnosed GD, antithyroid drugs for less than 3 months. RNA was extracted from PBMCs in TRIzol for both TCR sequencing and RNA sequencing. The diagnosis of Graves' disease was made according to American Thyroid Association guidelines. The patients came from an endocrinology department in Xi'an, China. Each patient gave 9 to 10 milliliters of peripheral blood, collected in an EDTA anticoagulant tube. Ficoll Paque Plus density gradient separation was used to isolate PBMCs, and no further T cell sorting was performed. RNA quality was checked with an Agilent 2100 Bioanalyzer and agarose gel, and concentration with a NanoDrop 2000. The germline V gene encodes CDR1 SNHLY and CDR2 FYNNEI. Its CDR3 holds 16 amino acids, cysteine through phenylalanine. Of the read, only the CDR3 DNA is kept; its 48 bases are in frame from base 1. The germline V end is reduced by 3 bases and the J end by 7 bases; junction bases left unmatched: 12.

The same data also went into a second study, on T cells in Graves' hyperthyroidism and ophthalmopathy. Reported in the second study: A patient counted as having stable Graves' hyperthyroidism if no progression to ophthalmopathy occurred over 18 months of follow-up. Hyperthyroidism patients were aged 18 to 65 years and newly diagnosed, with disease duration of less than 2 months. Exclusion was applied to patients with uncontrolled infections, other autoimmune diseases, pregnancy or lactation. Clinical symptoms, serum thyroxine and TRAb, thyroid ultrasound, and orbital computed tomography formed the basis for the diagnoses. A first-round RT-PCR of the TCR CDR3 used the HTBI primer set with the Qiagen OneStep RT-PCR kit. Blood samples also contained most of the expanded thyroid clonotypes (frequency above 0.001), which suggests that blood repertoires may reflect thyroid immune responses. A 13 V-J signature model separated ophthalmopathy from stable hyperthyroidism, with around 91% sensitivity and roughly 84% specificity in cross-validation and 80%/75% in testing. In validation, the model predicted progression to ophthalmopathy with around 71% sensitivity and approximately 74% specificity, a median of around six months before onset. To identify TCR V-J signatures that set the groups apart, the researchers used a discovery cohort of 100 patients, made up of 43 with Graves' ophthalmopathy and approximately 57 with stable Graves' hyperthyroidism. Prospective prediction of ophthalmopathy was tested in an independent validation cohort consisting of 18 hyperthyroidism patients and some 17 patients who later progressed to ophthalmopathy. The 100 or so discovery patients were divided at random into training and test sets in a 7:3 ratio. Thyroid tissue and blood T-cell repertoires from roughly 6 Graves' hyperthyroidism patients were also compared in the study. Once sampling was done, hyperthyroidism patients were given methimazole at a starting dose of 30 mg daily, whereas ophthalmopathy patients were given high-dose intravenous methylprednisolone. Libraries were constructed in a second round of multiplex PCR, after which size selection and purification were performed. Sequencing of the libraries was done on an Illumina HiSeq2000 using paired-end 100 bp reads. Raw data were processed with SOAPnuke, discarding reads with adapters, uncalled bases, mean Phred below 15, or no exact constant-primer or identifier match. COPE v1.2.5 was used to merge the high-quality paired reads, and each unique nucleotide sequence was defined as a clonotype. MiTCR v1.1 was used to align the clonotypes against IMGT TRBV, TRBD and TRBJ reference segments. Only V-J combinations with frequency above 0.0001, covering roughly 99% of repertoires, were analysed. The TCS score was defined as the ratio of F50 (clonal expansion) to E x V (chaos), calculated using BLOSUM62-based TCRdist between CDR3 peptides within each V-J. Welch's t-statistics and random forest reduced 500 to 650 V-J features to 10 to 15, which were used in a naive Bayes classifier (R e1071). No statistical method was used to fix the sample size in advance, and group allocation was not hidden from the investigators. The paper reports TCR Vbeta CDR3 sequencing of some 140 peripheral blood samples: approximately 43 ophthalmopathy, over 70 hyperthyroidism and around 17 progressor patients.

The sequenced sample was peripheral blood mononuclear cells (PBMCs), obtained at new diagnosis, from a patient treated with antithyroid drugs. The source is a woman in her 30s with Graves disease. Donor details come from another sample of the same person, matched by shared clones. The V and J segments used are TRBV2 and TRBJ2-1; 7 bases in the middle match TRBD1. The DNA is TGTGCCAGCAGTGAGTTAAAACAGGGGTTCTCGAATGAGCAGTTCTTC. This yields the protein CASSELKQGFSNEQFF.